The 20 T cell receptor beta chains below all came from one sample that was sequenced in a study of shared clonotypes between healthy human individuals. This table comes from immunoSEQ multiplex PCR, and its TCRdb copy is limited to in-frame clones, with some not included. The table lists millions of clones, more than 90% of them singletons, with 0.13% to 0.15% in the top ten. Sequencing was done on a sample of naive CD4+ T cells sorted from blood. Stated subset: CD45RA+ positively selected. These receptors were collected from a man younger than 35 in good health.

This clone has a single count. The chain employs TRBV19 and TRBJ2-2, with D unresolved. There are 12 residues in the CDR3. Germline CDR1 and CDR2: LNHDA and SQIVND (reference sequence). V gave up 10 bases and J gave up 7 bases, with 13 bases separating them. CDR3 sequence (DNA): TGTGCCACGATGACTGCCCTCGGGGAGCTGTTTTTT. Residues: CATMTALGELFF.

This rearrangement joins TRBV4-1 to TRBJ2-1; 10 nucleotides line up with TRBD1. The germline gives CDR1 MGHRA, CDR2 YSYEKL. CDR3 length equals 16 residues. Trimming cost V 0 bases and J 6 bases; bases outside gene matches: 5. In DNA form, the CDR3 reads TGCGCCAGCAGCCAAGATGGACAGGGGGGGATCAATGAGCAGTTCTTC. This codes for CASSQDGQGGINEQFF.

This clone was detected once. V usage is TRBV18 and J usage is TRBJ2-7, with 13 bases matching TRBD2. The V segment lost 1 base and the J segment 1 base; nucleotides outside the gene matches: 4. The CDR3 covers 17 residues. The germline V gene encodes CDR1 KGHSH and CDR2 LQKENI. The CDR3 region has the DNA TGTGCCAGCTCACCACGCGGGACTAGCGGGACATCCTACGAGCAGTACTTC. This gives the protein CASSPRGTSGTSYEQYF.

In this sample, this clone turned up once. The chain employs TRBV2 and TRBJ2-2; 8 bases match TRBD1. Unmatched junction bases numbered 10, after V lost 8 bases and J lost 5 bases. CDR1 is SNHLY, CDR2 FYNNEI, per germline. The CDR3 covers 15 residues. CDR3 protein: CASGPRGQGTGELFF. The CDR3 region has the DNA TGTGCCAGCGGCCCCAGGGGGCAGGGAACCGGGGAGCTGTTTTTT.

To note about this clone: Other DNA sequences in this sample translate to the same CDR3. The CDR3 DNA reads as TGTGCCAGCAGCCGGTCCTACAATGAGCAGTTCTTC. Translating it yields CASSRSYNEQFF. V usage is TRBV5-6 and J usage is TRBJ2-1, with D unresolved. Germline CDR1 reads SGHDT; CDR2 reads YYEEEE. The V and J ends lost 4 bases and 1 base respectively, with 3 bases between them. The CDR3 sequence is 12 residues long.

The CDR3 is CASSPGQLLGYEQYF. The CDR3 region has the DNA TGTGCCAGCAGCCCGGGACAGTTGCTGGGCTACGAGCAGTACTTC. The chain has TRBV6-5 and TRBJ2-7, with 7 bases aligning to TRBD1. The trim removed 6 bases at V and 3 bases at J, leaving 11 bases unmatched. This CDR3 region has 15 residues. In germline, CDR1 is MNHEY, CDR2 SVGAGI.

This chain uses TRBV5-4 with TRBJ1-1; TRBD1 matches 7 bases. Germline-derived CDR1 and CDR2 are SGHNT and YYREEE (reference sequence). The CDR3 runs to 13 residues. The trim removed 7 bases at V and 0 bases at J, leaving 3 bases unmatched. As DNA, the CDR3 is TGTGCCAGCCGGGGACAGATGAACACTGAAGCTTTCTTT. It is translated as CASRGQMNTEAFF.

The V gene is TRBV11-2, the J gene TRBJ1-2; 7 positions agree with TRBD1. The V and J ends lost 1 base and 2 bases, in that order; junction bases with no gene match: 7. The length of the CDR3 is 16 residues. CDR1 is SGHAT and CDR2 is FQNNGV in the germline V gene. CDR3 region: CASSLGAQQGNYGYTF. The CDR3 DNA sequence: TGTGCCAGCAGCTTAGGTGCGCAACAGGGGAACTATGGCTACACCTTC.

V gene TRBV9 combines with J gene TRBJ2-2; 9 nucleotides match TRBD1. Germline lookup yields CDR1 SGDLS and CDR2 YYNGEE. The CDR3 spans 15 residues. The V gene end was trimmed by 4 bases and the J gene end by 4 bases; junction bases not matched to a gene: 5. Here the CDR3 reads CASSIRDRATGELFF. CDR3 nucleotides: TGTGCCAGCAGCATCCGGGACAGGGCCACCGGGGAGCTGTTTTTT. Full variable domain (remainder filled in from reference TRBV9 and TRBJ2-2): DSGVTQTPKHLITATGQRVTLRCSPRSGDLSVYWYQQSLDQGLQFLIQYYNGEERAKGNILERFSAQQFPDLHSELNLSSLELGDSALYFCASSIRDRATGELFFGEGSRLTVL.

The chain recombines TRBV6-5 with TRBJ2-5, with TRBD1 matching over 9 bases. CDR3 length equals 13 residues. Per the germline V gene, CDR1 is MNHEY and CDR2 is SVGAGI. V shed 5 bases and J 6 bases; nucleotides not matched to a gene: 4. The DNA of the CDR3 is TGTGCCAGCAGTAGGGGACAGGGAAAGACCCAGTACTTC. Its translation: CASSRGQGKTQYF.

As DNA, the CDR3 is TGTGCCAGCTCACCAGAGGCAGGCCATTTCTACGAGCAGTACTTC. It codes for CASSPEAGHFYEQYF. V is TRBV18 and J is TRBJ2-7, with D uncertain. Trimming shortened V by 2 bases and J by 3 bases, and 14 bases separated the two germline ends. Germline V gene data show CDR1 as KGHSH and CDR2 as LQKENI. The CDR3 loop spans 15 amino acids.

This chain's CDR3 is CAISESRGSNEKLFF. The CDR3 DNA follows: TGTGCCATCAGTGAGTCCAGGGGTTCTAATGAAAAACTGTTTTTT. The chain is built from TRBV10-3 and TRBJ1-4; D might be TRBD1 (6 bases). This CDR3 has 15 residues. Germline V gene sequence: CDR1 ENHRY, CDR2 SYGVKD. V dropped 0 bases and J dropped 3 bases, with 8 bases sitting between them.

The chain is built from TRBV18 and TRBJ1-2, with D unresolved. Trimming shortened V by 4 bases and J by 6 bases, and 18 bases separated the two germline ends. Per germline, CDR1 KGHSH and CDR2 LQKENI. The CDR3 extends over 15 amino acids. CDR3 DNA sequence: TGTGCCAGCTCACTTTCAATTGAGACCTTCAATGGCTACACCTTC. Amino acids: CASSLSIETFNGYTF.

The rearrangement links TRBV6-4 to TRBJ1-2; 11 bases are a match to TRBD1. The CDR3 is made up of 16 amino acids. Per germline, CDR1 MRHNA and CDR2 SNTAGT. J was trimmed by 4 bases and V by 4 bases; bases with no gene match: 8. This CDR3 is CASSAGQGADRYGYTF. CDR3 nucleotide sequence: TGTGCCAGCAGTGCCGGACAGGGGGCGGATCGCTATGGCTACACCTTC.

V usage is TRBV30 and J usage is TRBJ2-3, with 11 bases aligning to TRBD2. CDR3 size: 17 residues. J was trimmed by 1 base and V by 0 bases; bases with no gene match: 6. Germline V gene sequence: CDR1 GTSNPN, CDR2 SVGIG (reference sequence). The CDR3 bases are TGTGCCTGGAGTGTTCCGGGTAGCGGGAGGGGCACAGATACGCAGTATTTT. This codes for CAWSVPGSGRGTDTQYF.

This chain connects TRBV6-5 to TRBJ1-5, with 7 bases identical to TRBD1. V lost 7 bases, J lost 11 bases, and 17 bases stayed unmatched. The CDR3 has 15 amino acids. Germline V gene sequence: CDR1 MNHEY, CDR2 SVGAGI. The CDR3 nucleotides read TGTGCCAGCAAGCCTGGGACAGCCGTAGTGTCAGCCCAGCATTTT. Translating gives CASKPGTAVVSAQHF.

This clone was seen once. This sequence joins TRBV9 and TRBJ1-3; 10 bases are shared with TRBD1. The V gene's germline CDR1 is SGDLS and CDR2 YYNGEE. V lost 4 bases to trimming and J lost 11 bases; unmatched junction nucleotides: 12. The CDR3 length is 15 residues. CDR3 protein: CASSLSDRGSVAIYF. CDR3 bases: TGTGCCAGCAGCTTGTCGGACAGGGGGTCCGTGGCCATATATTTT.

With regard to this clone: This CDR3 is also generated by other DNA sequences in the sample. The rearrangement links TRBV5-1 to TRBJ1-6; D is ambiguous. V shed 0 bases and J shed 5 bases, with 6 bases lying between them. The CDR3 runs to 14 residues. The germline V gene encodes CDR1 SGHRS and CDR2 YFSETQ. This CDR3 is CASSLDGDNSPLHF. For the CDR3, the DNA is TGCGCCAGCAGCTTGGACGGAGATAATTCACCCCTCCACTTT.

The rearrangement links TRBV6-5 to TRBJ1-2; 8 bases are shared with TRBD1. The V gene's germline CDR1 is MNHEY and CDR2 SVGAGI. The CDR3 totals 14 residues. Trimming at V came to 7 bases and at J to 1 base, leaving 5 bases not matched to a gene. CDR3 bases: TGTGCCAGCAAGCCGACAGGGGTTAACTATGGCTACACCTTC. It specifies CASKPTGVNYGYTF.

The chain employs TRBV11-2 and TRBJ2-5, with 9 bases lining up with TRBD1. Germline V gene lookup returns CDR1 SGHAT and CDR2 FQNNGV. This CDR3 spans 15 amino acids. V lost 5 bases and J lost 2; bases outside the gene matches: 6. For the CDR3, the DNA is TGTGCCAGCAGCGTTGGACAGGGGCTTCAAGAGACCCAGTACTTC. Amino acids: CASSVGQGLQETQYF. Based on the CDR3 plus reference TRBV11-2 and TRBJ2-5, the full variable domain is EAGVAQSPRYKIIEKRQSVAFWCNPISGHATLYWYQQILGQGPKLLIQFQNNGVVDDSQLPKDRFSAERLKGVDSTLKIQPAKLEDSAVYLCASSVGQGLQETQYFGPGTRLLVL.